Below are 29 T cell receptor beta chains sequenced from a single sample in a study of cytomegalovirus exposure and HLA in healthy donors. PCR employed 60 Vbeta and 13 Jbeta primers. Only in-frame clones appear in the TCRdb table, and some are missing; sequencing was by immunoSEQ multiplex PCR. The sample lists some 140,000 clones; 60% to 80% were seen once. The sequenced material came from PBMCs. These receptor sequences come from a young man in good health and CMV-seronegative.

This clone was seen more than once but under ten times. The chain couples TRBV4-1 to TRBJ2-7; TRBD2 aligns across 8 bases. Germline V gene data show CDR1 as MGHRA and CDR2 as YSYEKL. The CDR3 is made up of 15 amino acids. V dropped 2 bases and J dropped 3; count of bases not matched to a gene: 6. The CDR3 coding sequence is TGCGCCAGCAGCCAAAATCCCAGCGGGAGCTACGAGCAGTACTTC. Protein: CASSQNPSGSYEQYF.

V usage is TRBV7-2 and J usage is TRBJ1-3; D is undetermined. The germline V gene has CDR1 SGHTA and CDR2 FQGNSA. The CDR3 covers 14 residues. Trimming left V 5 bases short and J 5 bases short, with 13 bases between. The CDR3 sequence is CASSEQLYRNTIYF. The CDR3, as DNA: TGTGCCAGCAGCGAACAGCTATACAGAAACACCATATATTTT.

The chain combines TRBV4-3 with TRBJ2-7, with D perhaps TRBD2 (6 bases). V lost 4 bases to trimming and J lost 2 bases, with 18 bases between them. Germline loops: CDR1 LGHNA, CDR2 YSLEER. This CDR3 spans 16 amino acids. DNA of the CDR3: TGCGCCAGCAGCCGAGGAGGCGGGACGAGGACCTACGAGCAGTACTTC. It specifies CASSRGGGTRTYEQYF.

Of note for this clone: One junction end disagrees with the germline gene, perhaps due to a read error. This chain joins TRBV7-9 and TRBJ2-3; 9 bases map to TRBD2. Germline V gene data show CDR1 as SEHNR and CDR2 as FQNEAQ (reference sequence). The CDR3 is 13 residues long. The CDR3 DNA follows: TGTTCCAGCAGCTTAGCGGGAGCAGATACGCAGTATTTT. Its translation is CSSSLAGADTQYF.

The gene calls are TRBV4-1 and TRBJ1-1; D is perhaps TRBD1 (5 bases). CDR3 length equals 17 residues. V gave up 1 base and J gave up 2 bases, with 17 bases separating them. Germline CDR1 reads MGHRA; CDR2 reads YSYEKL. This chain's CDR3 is CASSQVVGGVRNTEAFF. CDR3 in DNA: TGCGCCAGCAGCCAAGTAGTGGGGGGAGTTCGTAACACTGAAGCTTTCTTT.

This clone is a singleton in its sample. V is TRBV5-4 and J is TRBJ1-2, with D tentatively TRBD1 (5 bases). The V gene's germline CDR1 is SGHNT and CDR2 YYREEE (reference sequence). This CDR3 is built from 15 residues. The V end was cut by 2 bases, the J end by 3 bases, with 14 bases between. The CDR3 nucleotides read TGTGCCAGCAGCTTTTTGAGGGGAGGGTACTATGGCTACACCTTC. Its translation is CASSFLRGGYYGYTF.

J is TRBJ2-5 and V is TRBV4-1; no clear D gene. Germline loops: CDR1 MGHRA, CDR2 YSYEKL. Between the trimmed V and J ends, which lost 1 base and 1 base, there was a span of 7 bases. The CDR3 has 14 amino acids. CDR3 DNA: TGCGCCAGCAGCCAAGGGCCAAGCCAAGAGACCCAGTACTTC. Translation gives CASSQGPSQETQYF.

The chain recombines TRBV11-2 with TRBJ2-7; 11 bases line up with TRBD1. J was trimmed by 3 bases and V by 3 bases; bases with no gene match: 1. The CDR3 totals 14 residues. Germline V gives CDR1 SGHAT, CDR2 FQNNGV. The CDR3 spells CASSLGTGGYEQYF. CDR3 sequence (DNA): TGTGCCAGCAGCTTGGGGACAGGGGGCTACGAGCAGTACTTC.

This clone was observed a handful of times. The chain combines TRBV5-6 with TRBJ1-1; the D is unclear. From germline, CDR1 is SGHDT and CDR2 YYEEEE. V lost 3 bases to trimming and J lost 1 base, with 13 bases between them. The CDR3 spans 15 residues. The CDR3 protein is CASSSRVGGNTEAFF. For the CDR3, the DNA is TGTGCCAGCAGCTCCCGGGTGGGTGGGAACACTGAAGCTTTCTTT.

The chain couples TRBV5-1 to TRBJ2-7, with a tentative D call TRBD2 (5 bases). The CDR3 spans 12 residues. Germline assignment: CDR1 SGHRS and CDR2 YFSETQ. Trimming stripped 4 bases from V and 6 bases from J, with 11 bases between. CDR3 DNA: TGCGCCAGCAGCCCCATTCGGGGCGAGCAGTACTTC. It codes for CASSPIRGEQYF.

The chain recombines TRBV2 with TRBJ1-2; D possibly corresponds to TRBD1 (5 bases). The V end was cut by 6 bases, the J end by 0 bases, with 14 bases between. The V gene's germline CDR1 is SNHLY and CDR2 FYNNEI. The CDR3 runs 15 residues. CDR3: CASRVGGGSNYGYTF. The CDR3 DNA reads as TGTGCCAGCAGGGTGGGCGGGGGATCTAACTATGGCTACACCTTC.

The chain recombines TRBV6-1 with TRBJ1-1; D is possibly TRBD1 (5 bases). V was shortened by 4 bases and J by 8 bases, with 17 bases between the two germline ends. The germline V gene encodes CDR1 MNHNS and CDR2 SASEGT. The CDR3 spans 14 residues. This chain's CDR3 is CASSGTRFLIEAFF. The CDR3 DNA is TGTGCCAGCAGTGGGACAAGATTCCTAATAGAAGCTTTCTTT.

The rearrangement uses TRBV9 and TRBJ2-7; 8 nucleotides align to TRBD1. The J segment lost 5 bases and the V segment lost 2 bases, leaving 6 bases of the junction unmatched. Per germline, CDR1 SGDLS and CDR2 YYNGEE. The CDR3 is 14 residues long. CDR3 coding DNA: TGTGCCAGCAGCGTTGACAGGGGCAGGAACGAGCAGTACTTC. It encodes CASSVDRGRNEQYF.

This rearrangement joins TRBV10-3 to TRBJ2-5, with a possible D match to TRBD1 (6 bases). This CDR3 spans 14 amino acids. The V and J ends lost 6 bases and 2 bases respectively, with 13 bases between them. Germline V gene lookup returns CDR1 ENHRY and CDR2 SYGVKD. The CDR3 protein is CAISSGVRQETQYF. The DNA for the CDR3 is TGTGCCATCAGCTCAGGGGTACGGCAAGAGACCCAGTACTTC.

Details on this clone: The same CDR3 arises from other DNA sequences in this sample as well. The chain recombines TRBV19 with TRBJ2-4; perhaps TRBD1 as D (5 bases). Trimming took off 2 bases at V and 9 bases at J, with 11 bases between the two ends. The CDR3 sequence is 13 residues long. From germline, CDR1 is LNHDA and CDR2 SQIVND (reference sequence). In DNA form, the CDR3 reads TGTGCCAGTAGTATAAGGCAGGGTGGCATTCAGTACTTC. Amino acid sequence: CASSIRQGGIQYF.

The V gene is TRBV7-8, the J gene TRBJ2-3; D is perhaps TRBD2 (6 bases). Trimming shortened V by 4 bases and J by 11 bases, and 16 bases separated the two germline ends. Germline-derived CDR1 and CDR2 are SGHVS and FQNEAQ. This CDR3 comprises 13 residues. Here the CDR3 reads CASSSRESSGQYF. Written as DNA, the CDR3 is TGTGCCAGCAGCTCCCGGGAAAGTAGCGGGCAGTATTTT.

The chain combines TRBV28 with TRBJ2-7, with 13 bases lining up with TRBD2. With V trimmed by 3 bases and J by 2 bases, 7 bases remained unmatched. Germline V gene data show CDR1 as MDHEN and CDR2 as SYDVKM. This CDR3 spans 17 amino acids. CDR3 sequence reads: CASSLWTSGSYAYEQYF. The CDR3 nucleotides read TGTGCCAGCAGTTTGTGGACTAGCGGGAGTTACGCCTACGAGCAGTACTTC.

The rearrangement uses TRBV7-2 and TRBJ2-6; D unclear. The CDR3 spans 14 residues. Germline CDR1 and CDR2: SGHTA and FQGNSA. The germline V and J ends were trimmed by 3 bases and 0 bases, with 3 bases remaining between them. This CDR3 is CASSLSSGANVLTF. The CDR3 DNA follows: TGTGCCAGCAGCTTGAGCTCTGGGGCCAACGTCCTGACTTTC.

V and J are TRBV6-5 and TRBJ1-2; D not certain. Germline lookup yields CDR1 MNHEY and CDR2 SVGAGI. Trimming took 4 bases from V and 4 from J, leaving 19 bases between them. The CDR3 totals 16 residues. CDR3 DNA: TGTGCCAGCAGTTCGAGTGGAGGTCCTTCTTCCTATGGCTACACCTTC. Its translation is CASSSSGGPSSYGYTF.

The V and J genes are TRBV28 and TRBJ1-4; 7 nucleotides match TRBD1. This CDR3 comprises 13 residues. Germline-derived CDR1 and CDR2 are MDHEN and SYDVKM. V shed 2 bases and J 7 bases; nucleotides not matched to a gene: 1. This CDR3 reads CASSLEGAEKLFF. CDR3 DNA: TGTGCCAGCAGTTTAGAGGGGGCTGAAAAACTGTTTTTT.

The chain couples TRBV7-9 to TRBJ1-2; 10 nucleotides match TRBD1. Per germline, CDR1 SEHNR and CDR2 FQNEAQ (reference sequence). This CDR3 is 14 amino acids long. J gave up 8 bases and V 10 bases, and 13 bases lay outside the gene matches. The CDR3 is CAIKLGTGDDGYTF. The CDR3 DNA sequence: TGTGCCATCAAGCTCGGGACAGGGGACGACGGCTACACCTTC.

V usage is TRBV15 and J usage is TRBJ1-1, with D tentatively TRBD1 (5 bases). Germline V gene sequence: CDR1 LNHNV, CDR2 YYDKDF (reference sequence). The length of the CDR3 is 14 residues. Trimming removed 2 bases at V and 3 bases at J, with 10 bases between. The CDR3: CATSRQGTHTEAFF. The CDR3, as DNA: TGTGCCACCAGCAGACAGGGCACTCACACTGAAGCTTTCTTT.

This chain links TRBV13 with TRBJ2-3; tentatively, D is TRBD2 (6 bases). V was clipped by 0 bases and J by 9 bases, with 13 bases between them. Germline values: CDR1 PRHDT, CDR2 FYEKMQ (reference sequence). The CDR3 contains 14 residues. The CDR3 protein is CASSLGRRAGTQYF. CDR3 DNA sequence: TGTGCCAGCAGCTTAGGCCGGCGGGCGGGAACGCAGTATTTT.

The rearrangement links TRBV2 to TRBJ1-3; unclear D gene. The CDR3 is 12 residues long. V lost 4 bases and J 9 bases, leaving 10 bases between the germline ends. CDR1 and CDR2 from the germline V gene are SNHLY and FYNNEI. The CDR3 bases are TGTGCCAGCAGTGTTCTAGAAGGCACCATATATTTT. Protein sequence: CASSVLEGTIYF.

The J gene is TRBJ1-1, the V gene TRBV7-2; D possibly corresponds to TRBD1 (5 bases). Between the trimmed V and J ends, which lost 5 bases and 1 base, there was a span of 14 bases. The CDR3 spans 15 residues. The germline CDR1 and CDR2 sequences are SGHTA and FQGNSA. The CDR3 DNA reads TGTGCCAGCAGCCCTTGGGGGGGTCGGAACACTGAAGCTTTCTTT. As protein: CASSPWGGRNTEAFF.

The CDR3 DNA is TGTGCCAGTAGTATACCGGGAAAGGGTAATGAAAAACTGTTTTTT. Its protein is CASSIPGKGNEKLFF. V usage is TRBV19 and J usage is TRBJ1-4; D not resolved. This CDR3 is 15 amino acids long. Germline CDR1 is LNHDA and CDR2 is SQIVND (reference sequence). With 2 bases removed from V and 4 bases from J, the gap between germline ends came to 11 bases. The entire variable domain, with the rest obtained from reference TRBV19 and TRBJ1-4, is as follows: DGGITQSPKYLFRKEGQNVTLSCEQNLNHDAMYWYRQDPGQGLRLIYYSQIVNDFQKGDIAEGYSVSREKKESFPLTVTSAQKNPTAFYLCASSIPGKGNEKLFFGSGTQLSVL.

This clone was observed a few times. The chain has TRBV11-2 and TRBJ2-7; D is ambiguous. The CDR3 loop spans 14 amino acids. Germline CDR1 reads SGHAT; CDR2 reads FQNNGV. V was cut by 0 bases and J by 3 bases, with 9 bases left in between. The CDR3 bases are TGTGCCAGCAGCTTAGACGGGTCGTACTACGAGCAGTACTTC. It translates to CASSLDGSYYEQYF.

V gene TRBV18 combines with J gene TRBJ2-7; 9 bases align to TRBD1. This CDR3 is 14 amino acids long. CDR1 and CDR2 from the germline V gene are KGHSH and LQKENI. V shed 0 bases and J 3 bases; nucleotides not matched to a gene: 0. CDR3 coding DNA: TGTGCCAGCTCACCACCGACAGGGGGCTACGAGCAGTACTTC. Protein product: CASSPPTGGYEQYF.

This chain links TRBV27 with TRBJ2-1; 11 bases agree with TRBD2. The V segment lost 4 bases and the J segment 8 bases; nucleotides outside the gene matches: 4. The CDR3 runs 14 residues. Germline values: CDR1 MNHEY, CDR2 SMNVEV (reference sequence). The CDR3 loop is CASSSTSGSYEQFF. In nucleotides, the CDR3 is TGTGCCAGCAGTTCCACTAGCGGGAGCTATGAGCAGTTCTTC.